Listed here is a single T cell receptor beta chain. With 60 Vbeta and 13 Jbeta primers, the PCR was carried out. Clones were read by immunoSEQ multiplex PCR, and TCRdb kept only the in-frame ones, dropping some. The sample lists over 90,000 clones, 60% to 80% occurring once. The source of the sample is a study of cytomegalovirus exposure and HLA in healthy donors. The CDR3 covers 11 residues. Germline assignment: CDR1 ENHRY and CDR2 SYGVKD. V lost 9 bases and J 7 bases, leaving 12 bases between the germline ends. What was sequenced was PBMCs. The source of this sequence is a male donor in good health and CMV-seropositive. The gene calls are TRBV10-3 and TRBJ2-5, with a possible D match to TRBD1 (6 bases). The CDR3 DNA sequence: TGTGCCATACAGGGTTCGGGGACCCAGTACTTC. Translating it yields CAIQGSGTQYF.